A selection of T cell receptor beta chains follows, all from one sample in a study of blood T cell repertoires in COVID-19. Method: immunoSEQ multiplex PCR; TCRdb's copy keeps in-frame clones and lacks some. Among 240,000 or so clones listed, around 90% were seen once. Sequencing was done on a sample of peripheral blood. The receptors derive from a man in his sixties who had recovered from COVID-19. Both conserved end residues are part of each CDR3. A D gene is named only where the DNA matches it firmly. The size of a clone is reported for some rows only, either as once, few or many, or as a class for expanded clones.

J gene,clone size,D gene,V gene,CDR3 DNA,CDR3 protein
TRBJ1-6,.,TRBD1,TRBV7-6,TGTGCCAGCAGCTTAGGATCGAACCGGGACAGTAATTCACCCCTCCACTTT,CASSLGSNRDSNSPLHF
TRBJ2-3,.,.,TRBV4-1,TGCGCCAGCAGCCACCGGGCGGACGGGGCAGATACGCAGTATTTT,CASSHRADGADTQYF
TRBJ1-6,.,TRBD1,TRBV11-2,TGTGCCAGCAGCTCCCCCCGGGACAGGGGATCACCCCTCCACTTT,CASSSPRDRGSPLHF
TRBJ1-2,few,.,TRBV5-1,TGCGCCAGCAGCTTGGCAATGAACTATGGCTACACCTTC,CASSLAMNYGYTF
TRBJ1-6,.,.,TRBV18,TGTGCCAGCTCACCAGCAGGGTTAACGAATTCACCCCTCCACTTT,CASSPAGLTNSPLHF
TRBJ2-1,.,TRBD2,TRBV3-1/TRBV3-2,TGTGCCAGCAGCCAAGGCCTAGCGGGGGGTAATGAGCAGTTCTTC,CASSQGLAGGNEQFF
TRBJ1-4,.,.,TRBV2,TGTGCCAGCAGTCATTTAGGACAGATTAATGAAAAACTGTTTTTT,CASSHLGQINEKLFF
TRBJ2-3,.,TRBD2,TRBV7-9,TGTGCCAGCGAGCTTAACTTAGCGGGGGACCCAGATACGCAGTATTTT,CASELNLAGDPDTQYF
TRBJ2-3,.,.,TRBV24-1,TGTGCCACCAGTGATTTTGGGGGGGGCCTACTAAGCACAGATACGCAGTATTTT,CATSDFGGGLLSTDTQYF
TRBJ2-2,.,.,TRBV9,TGTGCCAGCAGCGTAGGGAGGGGGCAGGACGGGGAGCTGTTTTTT,CASSVGRGQDGELFF
TRBJ2-3,.,.,TRBV4-1,TGCGCCAGCAGTCTTTGGGGCTCCACAGATACGCAGTATTTT,CASSLWGSTDTQYF
TRBJ2-2,.,.,TRBV2,TGTGCCAGCAGTGATAGGGGGGGTACCGGGGAGCTGTTTTTT,CASSDRGGTGELFF
TRBJ1-5,.,TRBD1,TRBV12-5,TGTGCTAGTGGGATATACTTTCCGGGACAGATTAATCAGCCCCAGCATTTT,CASGIYFPGQINQPQHF
TRBJ1-2,.,TRBD1,TRBV10-2,TGCGCCAGCACCCCGGGACAGGGGCGAATTGGCTACACCTTC,CASTPGQGRIGYTF
TRBJ1-4,.,TRBD1,TRBV4-1,TGCGCCAGCAGCCAGGGGGACAGGGGGACTAATGAAAAACTGTTTTTT,CASSQGDRGTNEKLFF
TRBJ2-2,.,TRBD1,TRBV7-9,TGTGCCAGCAGCTCGAGAGGGGACAGGGGGTCTTCCGGGGAGCTGTTTTTT,CASSSRGDRGSSGELFF
TRBJ1-3,.,.,TRBV18,TGTGCCAGCTCACCGAGGACAGACTACTCTGGAAACACCATATATTTT,CASSPRTDYSGNTIYF
TRBJ2-7,.,TRBD2,TRBV2,TGTGCCAGCAGTGAAGATGGTAGCGGGGCCTACGAGCAGTACTTC,CASSEDGSGAYEQYF
TRBJ2-2,.,.,TRBV7-6,TGTGCCAGCAGCTTAGTTTCTGGCGGGGGCTTCCACACCGGGGAGCTGTTTTTT,CASSLVSGGGFHTGELFF